This T cell receptor beta chain is from a study of CD8+ T cells in alopecia areata. Once RNA had been extracted, it was reverse transcribed into cDNA to act as the sequencing template. The repertoire was sequenced with immunoSEQ multiplex PCR; TCRdb's copy has only in-frame clones and lacks some. The table lists around 100,000 clones, roughly 50% of them singletons. Sorting of PBMCs yielded the CD4+ and CD8+ T cells. In regard to this clone: The antigen remains unidentified.

Findings of the study overall: Affected lesional scalp, above all in alopecia totalis/universalis, was more clonal than normal scalp.

V was pared by 5 bases and J by 7 bases, with 15 bases between. Germline V CDR1 and CDR2: SEHNR, FQNEAQ (reference sequence). The CDR3 runs 13 residues. V and J are TRBV7-9 and TRBJ2-7; TRBD1 might be the D (6 bases). This sequence was found in a human donor in good health. Sequencing used CD4+ T cells sorted from blood. DNA for the CDR3: TGTGCCAGCAGCCCTGGCCAGGGGATGGAGCAGTACTTC. Encoded protein: CASSPGQGMEQYF.